There are a few counts of the clone carrying this TCR beta chain. What it binds is not known. The data were taken from a study of response to subunit inactivated influenza vaccine. Study conclusions and caveats: Authors suggested that a seasonal influenza vaccination recruits few new T cells each time.

V lost 7 bases to trimming and J lost 9 bases, with 11 bases between them. CDR3 size: 12 residues. CDR1 is SGHNT, CDR2 YYREEE, per germline (reference sequence). TCRdb passed the RT-PCR reads through MiXCR, listing each CDR3 protein once. The data show about 520,000 distinct CDR3 sequences, with roughly 7.9% seen just once and around 13% held by the top ten. This clonotype was sampled from a man aged 45 to 75 who received an inactivated influenza vaccine. The chain carries TRBV5-4 and TRBJ1-6; perhaps TRBD1 as D (5 bases). This specimen was PBMCs from blood, taken less than 30 months after vaccination. The CDR3 sequence is CASHGTASPLHF. DNA of the CDR3: TGTGCCAGCCACGGGACGGCTTCACCCCTCCACTTT.